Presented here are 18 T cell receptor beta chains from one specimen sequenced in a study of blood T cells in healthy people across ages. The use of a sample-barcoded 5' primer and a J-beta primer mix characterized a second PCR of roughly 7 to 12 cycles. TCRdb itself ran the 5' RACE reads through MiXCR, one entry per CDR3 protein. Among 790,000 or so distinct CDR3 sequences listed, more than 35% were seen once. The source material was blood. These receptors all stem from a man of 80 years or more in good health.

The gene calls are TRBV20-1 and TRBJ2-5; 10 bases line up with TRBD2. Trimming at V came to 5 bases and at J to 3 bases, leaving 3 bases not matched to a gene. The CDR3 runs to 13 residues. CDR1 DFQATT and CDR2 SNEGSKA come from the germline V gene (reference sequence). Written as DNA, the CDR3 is TGCAGTGCTGGACTAGCGGCTGAAGAGACCCAGTACTTC. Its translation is CSAGLAAEETQYF.

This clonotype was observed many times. The CDR3 region has the DNA TGCAGCGTTGAAGGGAGCACAGATACGCAGTATTTT. Translation: CSVEGSTDTQYF. The chain couples TRBV29-1 to TRBJ2-3; D unresolved. Germline-derived CDR1 and CDR2 are SQVTM and ANQGSEA. Trimming removed 1 base at V and 0 bases at J, with 2 bases between. CDR3 length equals 12 residues.

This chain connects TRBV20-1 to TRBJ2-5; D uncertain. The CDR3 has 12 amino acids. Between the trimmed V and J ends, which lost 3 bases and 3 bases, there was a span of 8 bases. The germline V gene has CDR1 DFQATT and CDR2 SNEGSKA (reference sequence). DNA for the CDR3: TGCAGTGCTAGTAATGCCGAAGAGACCCAGTACTTC. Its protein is CSASNAEETQYF.

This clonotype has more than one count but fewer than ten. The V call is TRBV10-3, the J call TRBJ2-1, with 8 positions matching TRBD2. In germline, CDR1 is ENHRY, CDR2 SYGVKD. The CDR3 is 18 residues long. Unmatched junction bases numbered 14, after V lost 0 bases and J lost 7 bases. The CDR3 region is CAISESKAGDIPWNEQFF. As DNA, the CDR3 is TGTGCCATCAGTGAGTCGAAAGCGGGAGACATTCCATGGAATGAGCAGTTCTTC.

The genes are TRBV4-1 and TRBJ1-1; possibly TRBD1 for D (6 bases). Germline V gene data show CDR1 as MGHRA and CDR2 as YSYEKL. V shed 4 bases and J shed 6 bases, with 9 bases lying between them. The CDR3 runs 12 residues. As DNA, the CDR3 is TGCGCCAGCAGCCCCAACAGGGCTGAAGCTTTCTTT. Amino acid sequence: CASSPNRAEAFF.

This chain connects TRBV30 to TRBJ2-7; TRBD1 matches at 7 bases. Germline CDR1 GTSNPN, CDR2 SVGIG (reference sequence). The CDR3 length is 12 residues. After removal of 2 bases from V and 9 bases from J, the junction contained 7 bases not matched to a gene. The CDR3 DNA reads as TGTGCCTGGAGTCCGCGACAGGGTGGGCAGTACTTC. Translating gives CAWSPRQGGQYF.

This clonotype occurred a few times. CDR3 nucleotides: TGCGCCAGCAGCTTGGTTCGGGAGGGGTACAATGAGCAGTTCTTC. Protein sequence: CASSLVREGYNEQFF. This rearrangement joins TRBV5-1 to TRBJ2-1; the match to TRBD2 covers 8 bases. The trim removed 0 bases at V and 4 bases at J, leaving 3 bases unmatched. Germline assignment: CDR1 SGHRS and CDR2 YFSETQ. The CDR3 length is 15 residues. The full variable domain, in which reference TRBV5-1 and TRBJ2-1 provide the parts outside the CDR3, is KAGVTQTPRYLIKTRGQQVTLSCSPISGHRSVSWYQQTPGQGLQFLFEYFSETQRNKGNFPGRFSGRQFSNSRSEMNVSTLELGDSALYLCASSLVREGYNEQFFGPGTRLTVL.

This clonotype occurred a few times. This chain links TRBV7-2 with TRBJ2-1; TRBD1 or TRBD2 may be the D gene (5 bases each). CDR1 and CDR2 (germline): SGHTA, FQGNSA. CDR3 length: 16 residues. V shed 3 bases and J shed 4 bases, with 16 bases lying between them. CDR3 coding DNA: TGTGCCAGCAGCTTGGGGACCGCCTCCCGTTACAATGAGCAGTTCTTC. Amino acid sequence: CASSLGTASRYNEQFF.

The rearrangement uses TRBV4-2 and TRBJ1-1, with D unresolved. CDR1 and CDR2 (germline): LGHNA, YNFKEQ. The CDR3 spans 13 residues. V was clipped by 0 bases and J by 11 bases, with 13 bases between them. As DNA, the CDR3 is TGTGCCAGCAGCCAAGAGTATGGGATGTGGGCTTTCTTT. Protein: CASSQEYGMWAFF.

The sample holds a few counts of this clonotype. The CDR3 DNA sequence: TGCGCCAGCAGCCAAGATTATAGCGGGGCAGATACGCAGTATTTT. Translating gives CASSQDYSGADTQYF. The genes are TRBV4-3 and TRBJ2-3; 8 bases are a match to TRBD2. The CDR3 is made up of 15 amino acids. Germline CDR1 reads LGHNA; CDR2 reads YSLEER. J lost 4 bases, V lost 0 bases, and 3 bases had no gene match.

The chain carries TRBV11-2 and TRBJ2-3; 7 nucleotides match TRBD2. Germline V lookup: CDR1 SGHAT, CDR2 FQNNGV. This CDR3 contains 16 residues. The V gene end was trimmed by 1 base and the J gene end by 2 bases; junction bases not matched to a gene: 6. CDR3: CASSLVLASNTDTQYF. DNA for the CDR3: TGTGCCAGCAGCTTAGTACTAGCGAGTAACACAGATACGCAGTATTTT. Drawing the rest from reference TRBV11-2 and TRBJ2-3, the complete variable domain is EAGVAQSPRYKIIEKRQSVAFWCNPISGHATLYWYQQILGQGPKLLIQFQNNGVVDDSQLPKDRFSAERLKGVDSTLKIQPAKLEDSAVYLCASSLVLASNTDTQYFGPGTRLTVL.

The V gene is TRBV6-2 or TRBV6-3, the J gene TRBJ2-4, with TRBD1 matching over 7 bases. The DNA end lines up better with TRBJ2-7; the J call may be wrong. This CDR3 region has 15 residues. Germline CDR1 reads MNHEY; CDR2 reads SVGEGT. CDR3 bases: TGTGCCAGCAGAAAACAGGGGCTAAAACCCTACGAGCAGTACTTC. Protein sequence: CASRKQGLKPYEQYF.

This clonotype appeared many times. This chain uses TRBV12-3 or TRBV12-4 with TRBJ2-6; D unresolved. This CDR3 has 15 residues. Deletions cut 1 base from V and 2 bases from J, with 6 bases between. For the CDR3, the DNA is TGTGCCAGCAGTTTAGGGGTGACTGGGGCCAACGTCCTGACTTTC. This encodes CASSLGVTGANVLTF.

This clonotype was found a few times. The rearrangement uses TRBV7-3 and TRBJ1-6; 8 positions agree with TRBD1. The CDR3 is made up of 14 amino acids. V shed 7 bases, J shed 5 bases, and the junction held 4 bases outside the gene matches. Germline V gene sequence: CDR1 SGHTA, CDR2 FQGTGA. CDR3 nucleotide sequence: TGTGCCAGCAAGCCGACAGGGGATAATTCACCCCTCCACTTT. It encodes CASKPTGDNSPLHF.

DNA for the CDR3: TGTGCCAGCAGTTTAGAGGGACAGGGAGGATCCTACGAGCAGTACTTC. Translation gives CASSLEGQGGSYEQYF. The chain uses TRBV28 and TRBJ2-7; 9 bases line up with TRBD1. Trimming cost V 2 bases and J 1 base; bases outside gene matches: 6. The germline CDR1 and CDR2 sequences are MDHEN and SYDVKM. The CDR3 sequence is 16 residues long.

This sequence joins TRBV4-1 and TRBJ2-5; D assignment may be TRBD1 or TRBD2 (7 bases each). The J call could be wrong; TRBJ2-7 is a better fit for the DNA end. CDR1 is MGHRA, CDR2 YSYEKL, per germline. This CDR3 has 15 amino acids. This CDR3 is CASSQKGAGDYEQYF. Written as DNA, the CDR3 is TGCGCCAGCAGCCAAAAGGGGGCGGGGGACTACGAGCAGTACTTC.

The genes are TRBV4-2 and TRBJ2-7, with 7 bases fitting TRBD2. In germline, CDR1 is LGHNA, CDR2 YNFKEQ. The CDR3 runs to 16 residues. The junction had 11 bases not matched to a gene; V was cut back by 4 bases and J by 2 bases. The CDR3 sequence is CASSPTGAGPTYEQYF. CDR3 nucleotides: TGTGCCAGCAGCCCAACGGGAGCGGGGCCGACCTACGAGCAGTACTTC.

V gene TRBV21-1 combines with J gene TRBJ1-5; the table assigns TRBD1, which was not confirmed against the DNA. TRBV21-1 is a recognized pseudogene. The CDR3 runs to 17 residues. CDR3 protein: CASSNGRNPGRNQPQHF. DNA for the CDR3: TGTGCCAGCAGCAATGGAAGGAATCCGGGACGAAATCAGCCCCAGCATTTT.